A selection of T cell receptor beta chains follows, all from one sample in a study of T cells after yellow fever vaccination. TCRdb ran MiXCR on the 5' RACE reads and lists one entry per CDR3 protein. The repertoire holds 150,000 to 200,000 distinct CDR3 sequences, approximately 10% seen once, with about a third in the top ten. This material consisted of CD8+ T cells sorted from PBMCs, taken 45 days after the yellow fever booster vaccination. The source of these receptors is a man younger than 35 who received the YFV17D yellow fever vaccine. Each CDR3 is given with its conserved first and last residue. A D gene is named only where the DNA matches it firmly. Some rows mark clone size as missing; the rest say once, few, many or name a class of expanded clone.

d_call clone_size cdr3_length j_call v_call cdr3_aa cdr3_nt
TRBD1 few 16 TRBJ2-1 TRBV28 CASSSGQAYSYNEQFF TGTGCCAGCAGTTCCGGACAGGCCTACTCCTACAATGAGCAGTTCTTC
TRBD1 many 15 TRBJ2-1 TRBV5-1 CASSLGQGRYNEQFF TGCGCCAGCAGCTTGGGACAGGGGAGATACAATGAGCAGTTCTTC
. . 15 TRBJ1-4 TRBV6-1 CASSLDRVDDEKLFF TGTGCCAGCAGTCTAGACCGGGTAGACGATGAAAAACTGTTTTTT
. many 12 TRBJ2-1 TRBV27 CASSTQGNEQFF TGTGCCAGCAGTACACAGGGCAATGAGCAGTTCTTC
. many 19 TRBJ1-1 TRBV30 CAWSEQFKARTRWGTEAFF TGTGCCTGGAGTGAACAGTTTAAGGCCAGGACGAGATGGGGCACTGAAGCTTTCTTT
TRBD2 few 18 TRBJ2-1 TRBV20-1 CSARVPPSGLAGINEQFF TGCAGTGCTAGAGTTCCCCCCTCCGGACTAGCGGGGATCAATGAGCAGTTCTTC
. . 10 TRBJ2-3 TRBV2 CASSEALPYF TGTGCCAGCAGTGAAGCGCTTCCGTATTTT
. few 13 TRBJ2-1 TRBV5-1 CASSLSGINEQFF TGCGCCAGCAGCTTGTCTGGGATCAATGAGCAGTTCTTC
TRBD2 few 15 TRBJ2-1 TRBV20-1 CSAREGRSPYNEQFF TGCAGTGCCCGGGAGGGGAGGTCCCCCTACAATGAGCAGTTCTTC
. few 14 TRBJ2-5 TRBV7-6 CASSFGFGPGTQYF TGTGCCAGCAGCTTTGGATTCGGTCCTGGGACCCAGTACTTC
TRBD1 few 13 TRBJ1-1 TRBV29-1 CSVAGGAYTEAFF TGCAGCGTTGCAGGGGGCGCCTACACTGAAGCTTTCTTT
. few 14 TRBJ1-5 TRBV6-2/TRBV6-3 CASNDEFGNQPQHF TGTGCCAGCAACGACGAGTTCGGCAATCAGCCCCAGCATTTT
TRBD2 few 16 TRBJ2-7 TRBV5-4 CASSFGTSGDAYEQYF TGTGCCAGCAGCTTCGGGACTAGCGGGGATGCCTACGAGCAGTACTTC
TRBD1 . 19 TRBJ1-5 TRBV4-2 CASSPFLPGQGGGNQPQHF TGTGCCAGCAGCCCATTCTTACCTGGACAGGGTGGTGGAAATCAGCCCCAGCATTTT
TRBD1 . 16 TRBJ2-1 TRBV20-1 CSAHWTGGHSYNEQFF TGCAGTGCTCACTGGACAGGAGGCCATTCCTACAATGAGCAGTTCTTC
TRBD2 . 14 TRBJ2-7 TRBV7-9 CASTPSNSGGQQYF TGTGCCAGCACACCCTCGAATAGCGGGGGGCAGCAGTACTTC
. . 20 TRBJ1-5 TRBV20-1 CSASEPPGLNELYSNQPQHF TGCAGTGCTAGTGAACCACCGGGGCTCAATGAGCTATATAGCAATCAGCCCCAGCATTTT
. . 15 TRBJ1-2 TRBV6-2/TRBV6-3 CASSYSSAGDYGYTF TGTGCCAGCAGTTACTCGTCGGCCGGGGACTATGGCTACACCTTC
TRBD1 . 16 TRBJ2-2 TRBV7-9 CASSPRDRGDTGELFF TGTGCCAGCAGCCCGAGAGACAGGGGGGACACCGGGGAGCTGTTTTTT
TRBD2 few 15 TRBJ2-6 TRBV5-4 CASSGRDSGANVLTF TGTGCCAGCAGTGGGAGGGACTCTGGGGCCAACGTCCTGACTTTC
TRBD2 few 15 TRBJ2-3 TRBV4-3 CASSSGTSYTDTQYF TGCGCCAGCAGCTCCGGGACTAGCTATACAGATACGCAGTATTTT
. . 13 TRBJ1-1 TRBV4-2 CASSQGIGAEAFF TGTGCCAGCAGCCAAGGGATTGGCGCTGAAGCTTTCTTT